This T cell receptor beta chain was profiled in a study of T-cell reconstitution after alpha-beta-depleted transplantation in children. Overall study findings and caveats: It was newly produced T cells that mostly accounted for T-cell counts and diversity one year after transplant. Reportedly, only several hundred clones from non-depleted graft cells drove alpha-beta T-cell counts at about two months.

Trimming took off 2 bases at V and 2 bases at J, with 6 bases between the two ends. In germline, CDR1 is KGHSH, CDR2 LQKENI. The CDR3 extends over 13 amino acids. This clonotype appeared a few times. The antigen is undetermined. Unique molecular identifiers were incorporated into the prepared TCRbeta library. TCRdb analysed the PCR reads with MiXCR anew, one entry per CDR3 protein. The sample has about a million distinct CDR3 sequences, roughly 29% seen once. The material was PBMCs, mostly from graft donor cells, obtained 360 days after TCRalphabeta/CD19-depleted stem cell transplant. The chain recombines TRBV18 with TRBJ1-2; D gene uncertain. This receptor was identified in a boy less than two years old who had a stem cell transplant for SCID, so the T cells may come from the graft donor. In nucleotides, the CDR3 is TGTGCCAGCTCACCAACAGAAAACTATGGCTACACCTTC. It yields the protein CASSPTENYGYTF.